This T cell receptor beta chain was sequenced for a study of blood T cells in healthy people across ages. Study results and limitations: Both higher diversity and more naive CD4+ cells marked long-lived donors when set against aged donors. Researchers judged that diversity estimates from one million T cells fell short of true values.

For this clonotype: Its antigen is undetermined.

Trimming removed 4 bases from V and 0 bases from J; junction bases left unmatched: 8. CDR3 length: 17 amino acids. Germline V gene data show CDR1 as LGHNA and CDR2 as YNFKEQ. For the second PCR, which ran for roughly 6 to 11 cycles, a sample-barcoded 5' primer and a J-beta primer mix were used. Each cDNA was tagged by a template-switch adaptor containing 12 random nucleotides. TCRdb redid the calling of the 5' RACE reads with MiXCR, one entry per CDR3 protein. The sample includes about 670,000 distinct CDR3 sequences, about 50% seen only once; the top ten take approximately 12%. The specimen sequenced was blood. This chain joins TRBV4-2 and TRBJ2-3; TRBD2 matches at 9 bases. The sequence derives from a woman older than 75 in good health. CDR3 residues: CASSPETSGPSTDTQYF. Here the CDR3 DNA reads TGTGCCAGCAGCCCCGAGACTAGCGGTCCTAGCACAGATACGCAGTATTTT.